A single sample is the source of the 6 T cell receptor beta chains below, sequenced in a study of T cell repertoires in cytomegalovirus infection. MiXCR was run by TCRdb on the reads, yielding one entry per CDR3 protein. Of more than 150,000 distinct CDR3 sequences in the sample, around 22% were seen once. Sequenced: PBMCs. The receptors here all came from a human donor in good health (CMV status not recorded). Some clones in this sample may be carry-over from other donors' samples.

The chain links TRBV5-4 to TRBJ1-2, with 7 positions matching TRBD1. Trimming removed 4 bases from V and 7 bases from J; junction bases left unmatched: 13. The CDR3 has 15 amino acids. Germline CDR1 SGHNT, CDR2 YYREEE (reference sequence). CDR3 amino acids: CASSRLTGKLGGYTF. DNA for the CDR3: TGTGCCAGCAGCCGATTGACAGGGAAGCTGGGTGGCTACACCTTC.

This clonotype was found a few times. The chain carries TRBV7-6 and TRBJ2-2, with TRBD2 as a possible D gene (6 bases). The V gene's germline CDR1 is SGHVS and CDR2 FNYEAQ. This CDR3 has 15 amino acids. The ends were cut back, 5 bases at V and 8 bases at J, with 18 bases in the middle. The CDR3 spells CASSQGTRAEGELFF. The CDR3, as DNA: TGTGCCAGCAGCCAAGGGACTCGAGCTGAGGGGGAGCTGTTTTTT.

This clonotype was detected many times. The chain is built from TRBV7-2 and TRBJ1-3; D possibly corresponds to TRBD1 (5 bases). V was clipped by 3 bases and J by 0 bases, with 9 bases between them. Germline CDR1 and CDR2: SGHTA and FQGNSA. The CDR3 consists of 15 residues. CDR3 bases: TGTGCCAGCAGCTTCGGGGGTAGCTCTGGAAACACCATATATTTT. It encodes CASSFGGSSGNTIYF.

The sample holds a few counts of this clonotype. The J gene is TRBJ1-2, the V gene TRBV27; 9 bases fit TRBD1. CDR3 length equals 14 residues. V dropped 4 bases and J dropped 6; count of bases not matched to a gene: 6. Germline V gene sequence: CDR1 MNHEY, CDR2 SMNVEV (reference sequence). CDR3 protein: CASSSLTGGNGYTF. The CDR3 DNA reads TGTGCCAGCAGTTCGCTGACAGGGGGGAATGGCTACACCTTC.

This clonotype was recorded at least ten times. The gene calls are TRBV28 and TRBJ1-5; D gene ambiguous. The germline CDR1 and CDR2 sequences are MDHEN and SYDVKM. CDR3 size: 14 residues. Between the trimmed V and J ends, which lost 7 bases and 3 bases, there was a span of 13 bases. The CDR3 here is CASTSGSNNQPQHF. Here the CDR3 DNA reads TGTGCCAGCACCTCGGGGAGCAACAATCAGCCCCAGCATTTT.

This clonotype was observed a handful of times. This chain uses TRBV23-1 with TRBJ1-1; tentative D call: TRBD1 (5 bases). TRBV23-1 is placed among ORFs of uncertain function. The CDR3 extends over 16 amino acids. The germline V and J ends were trimmed by 0 bases and 0 bases, with 11 bases remaining between them. The DNA for the CDR3 is TGCGCCAGCAGTCAATCGGGAGACAGCCTGAACACTGAAGCTTTCTTT. Translation gives CASSQSGDSLNTEAFF.